Detailed here is one TCR beta chain. The table came from immunoSEQ multiplex PCR; TCRdb's copy has only in-frame clones and leaves some out. The profile shows fewer than 70,000 clones, roughly 85% of them singletons. Trimming removed 3 bases at V and 2 bases at J, with 14 bases between. CDR1 is SGHTA and CDR2 is FQGNSA in the germline V gene. This CDR3 is 15 amino acids long. This sample was included in a study of blood T cell repertoires in COVID-19. Sequencing input: peripheral blood. The sequence came from a man of 80 years or more with acute or convalescent COVID-19. The chain combines TRBV7-2 with TRBJ2-7, with a possible D match to TRBD2 (6 bases). The CDR3: CASSLGGTNTYEQYF. For the CDR3, the DNA is TGTGCCAGCAGCTTGGGCGGGACCAATACCTACGAGCAGTACTTC.